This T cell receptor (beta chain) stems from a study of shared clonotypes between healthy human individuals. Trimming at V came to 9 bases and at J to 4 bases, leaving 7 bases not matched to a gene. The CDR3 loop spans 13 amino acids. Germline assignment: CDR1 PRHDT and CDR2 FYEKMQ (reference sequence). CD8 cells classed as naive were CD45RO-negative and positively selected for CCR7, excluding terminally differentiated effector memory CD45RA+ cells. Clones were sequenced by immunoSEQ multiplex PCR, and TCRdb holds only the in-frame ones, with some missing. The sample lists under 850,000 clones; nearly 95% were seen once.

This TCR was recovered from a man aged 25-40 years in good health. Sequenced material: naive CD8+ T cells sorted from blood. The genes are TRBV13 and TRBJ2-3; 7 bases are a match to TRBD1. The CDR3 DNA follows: TGTGCCAGTAGACAGGGCGGTGCAGATACGCAGTATTTT. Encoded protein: CASRQGGADTQYF.